This T cell receptor beta chain was identified in a study of shared clonotypes between healthy human individuals. Looking at the study overall: Each donor contributed plates that comprised three CD4 naive, three CD4 memory, two CD8 naive and one CD8 memory.

Study observations and caveats: Clonotype sharing among donors likely depends on sequencing depth. Represented diversity (both genetic and exposure-history) was limited by the small number of donors. Compared with clonotypes that all four donors shared, non-shared clonotypes had lower generation probabilities.

Comment on this clone: What it binds is not known.

Germline V gene data show CDR1 as SEHNR and CDR2 as FQNEAQ (reference sequence). CDR3 length: 14 residues. The ends were cut back, 1 base at V and 3 bases at J, with 10 bases in the middle. CD8 cells regarded as naive lacked CD45RO, were positively chosen for CCR7, and omitted terminally differentiated effector memory CD45RA+ cells. Clones were read by immunoSEQ multiplex PCR, and TCRdb kept only the in-frame ones, dropping some. Of around 1,900,000 clones detected, around 93% appear once; the ten largest clones hold about 1.7%. V is TRBV7-9 and J is TRBJ2-7, with D perhaps matching TRBD2 (6 bases). The TCR originated in a man between 18 and 35 years old in good health. Some clones in this sample may be carry-over from other donors' samples. The sequenced sample was naive CD8+ T cells from PBMCs. The CDR3 protein is CASSLERAIYEQYF. CDR3 nucleotides: TGTGCCAGCAGCTTAGAGCGGGCTATCTACGAGCAGTACTTC.